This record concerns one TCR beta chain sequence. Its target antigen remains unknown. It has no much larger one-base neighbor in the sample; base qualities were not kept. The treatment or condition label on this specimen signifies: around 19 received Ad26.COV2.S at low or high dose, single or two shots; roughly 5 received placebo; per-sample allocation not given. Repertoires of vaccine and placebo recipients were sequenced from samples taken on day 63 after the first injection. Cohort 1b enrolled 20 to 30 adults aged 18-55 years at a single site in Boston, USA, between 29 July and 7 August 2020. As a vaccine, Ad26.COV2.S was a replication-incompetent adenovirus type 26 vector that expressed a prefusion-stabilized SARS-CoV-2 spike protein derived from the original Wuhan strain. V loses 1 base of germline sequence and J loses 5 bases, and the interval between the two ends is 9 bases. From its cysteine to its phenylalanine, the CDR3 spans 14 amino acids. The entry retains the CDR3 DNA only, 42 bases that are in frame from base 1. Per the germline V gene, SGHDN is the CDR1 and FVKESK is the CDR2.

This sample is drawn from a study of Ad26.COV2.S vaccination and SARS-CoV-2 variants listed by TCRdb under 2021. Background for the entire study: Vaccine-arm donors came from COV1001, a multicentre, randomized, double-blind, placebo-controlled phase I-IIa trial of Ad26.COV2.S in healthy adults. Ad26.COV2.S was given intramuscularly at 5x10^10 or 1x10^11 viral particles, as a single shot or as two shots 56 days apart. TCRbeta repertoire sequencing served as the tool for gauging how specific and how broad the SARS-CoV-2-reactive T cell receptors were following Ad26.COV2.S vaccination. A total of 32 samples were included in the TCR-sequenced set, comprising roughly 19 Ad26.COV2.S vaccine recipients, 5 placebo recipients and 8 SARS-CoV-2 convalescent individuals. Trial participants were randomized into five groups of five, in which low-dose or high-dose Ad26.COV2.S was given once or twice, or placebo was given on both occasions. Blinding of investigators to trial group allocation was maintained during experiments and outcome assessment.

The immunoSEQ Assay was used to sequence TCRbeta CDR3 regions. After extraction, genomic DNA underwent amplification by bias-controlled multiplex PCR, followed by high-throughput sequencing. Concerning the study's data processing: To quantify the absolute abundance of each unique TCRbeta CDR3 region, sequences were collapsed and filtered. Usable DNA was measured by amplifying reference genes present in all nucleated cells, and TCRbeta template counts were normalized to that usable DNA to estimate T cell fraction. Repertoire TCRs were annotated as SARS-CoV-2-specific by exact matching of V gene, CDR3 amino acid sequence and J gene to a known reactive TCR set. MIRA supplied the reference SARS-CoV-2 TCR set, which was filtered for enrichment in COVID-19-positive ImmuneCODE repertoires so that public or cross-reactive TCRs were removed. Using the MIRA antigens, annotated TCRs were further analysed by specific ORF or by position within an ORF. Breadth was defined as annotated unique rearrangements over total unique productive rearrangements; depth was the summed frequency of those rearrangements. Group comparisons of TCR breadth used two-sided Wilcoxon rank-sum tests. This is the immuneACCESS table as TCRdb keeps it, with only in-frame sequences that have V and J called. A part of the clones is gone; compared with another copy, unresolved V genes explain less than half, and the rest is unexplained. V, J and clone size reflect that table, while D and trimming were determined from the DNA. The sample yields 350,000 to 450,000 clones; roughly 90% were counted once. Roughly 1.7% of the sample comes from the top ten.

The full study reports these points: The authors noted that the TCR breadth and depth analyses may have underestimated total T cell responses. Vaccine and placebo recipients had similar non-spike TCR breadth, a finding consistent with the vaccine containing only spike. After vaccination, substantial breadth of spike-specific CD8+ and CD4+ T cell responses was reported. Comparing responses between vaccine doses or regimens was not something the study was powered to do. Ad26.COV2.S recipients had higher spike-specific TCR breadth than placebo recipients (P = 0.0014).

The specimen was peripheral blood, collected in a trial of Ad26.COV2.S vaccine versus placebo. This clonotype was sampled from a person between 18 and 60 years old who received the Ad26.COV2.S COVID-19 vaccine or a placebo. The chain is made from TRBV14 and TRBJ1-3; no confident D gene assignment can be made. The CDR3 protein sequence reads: CASSQGNRRNTIYF. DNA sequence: TGTGCCAGCAGCCAAGGCAACAGAAGAAACACCATATATTTT.